This passage covers 3 T cell receptor beta chains from one sample sequenced in a study of shared clonotypes between healthy human individuals. Clones were read by immunoSEQ multiplex PCR, and TCRdb kept only the in-frame ones, dropping some. The sample lists about 1 million clones; about 70% were seen once. Sequencing used memory CD4+ T cells sorted from blood. Subset reported: CD45RA-negative fraction. Every receptor here comes from a man between 18 and 29 years old in good health.

The rearrangement uses TRBV5-5 and TRBJ2-1; perhaps TRBD1 as D (6 bases). This CDR3 spans 17 amino acids. Germline assignment: CDR1 SGHKS and CDR2 YYEKEE (reference sequence). The V end lost 0 bases, the J end lost 0 bases, and 13 bases lay between the germline ends. CDR3 residues: CASSLAIGTSSYNEQFF. The CDR3 DNA is TGTGCCAGCAGCTTGGCCATCGGGACAAGCTCCTACAATGAGCAGTTCTTC. The full variable domain, completed using reference TRBV5-5 and TRBJ2-1, is DAGVTQSPTHLIKTRGQQVTLRCSPISGHKSVSWYQQVLGQGPQFIFQYYEKEERGRGNFPDRFSARQFPNYSSELNVNALLLGDSALYLCASSLAIGTSSYNEQFFGPGTRLTVL.

On this clone: Lacking the conserved final phenylalanine or tryptophan, this CDR3 likely reflects a read error. The limits of the CDR3 on the DNA are not certain, so only TCRdb's listed CDR3 is given. This rearrangement joins TRBV18 to TRBJ2-7; no DNA check was done on the table's D call, TRBD1. Looked up from germline, CDR1 is KGHSH and CDR2 is LQKENI. The CDR3 totals 12 residues, both ends included. The chain's CDR3 is CASSPGQGAFTL.

The J gene is TRBJ1-1, the V gene TRBV11-2; 8 positions match TRBD1. CDR3 length: 12 amino acids. Per germline, CDR1 SGHAT and CDR2 FQNNGV. After removal of 7 bases from V and 4 bases from J, the junction contained 2 bases not matched to a gene. In DNA form, the CDR3 reads TGTGCCAGCACCACAGGGGGCACTGAAGCTTTCTTT. Amino acids: CASTTGGTEAFF.